A selection of T cell receptor beta chains follows, all from one sample in a study of blood T cells in healthy people across ages. TCRdb itself ran the 5' RACE reads through MiXCR, one entry per CDR3 protein. The sample records hundreds of thousands of distinct CDR3 sequences, approximately 31% being singletons. Sequenced input: blood. The receptors shown here come from a woman older than 75 in good health. Each CDR3 is given with its conserved first and last residue. The order of the fields is CDR3 DNA, CDR3 protein, D gene, J gene, clone size, V gene. The D gene is left open where the match is weak. Clone size is not always given. Where it is, it says once, few, many or a class for expanded clones.

CDR3 DNA: TGTGCCAGCAGCTTTCCGGGAAATGAGCAGTTCTTC
CDR3 protein: CASSFPGNEQFF
D gene: NA
J gene: TRBJ2-1
clone size: few
V gene: TRBV7-2

CDR3 DNA: TGTGCCAGCAGCGCGGGGACAGGGGGAAGGAATTCACCCCTCCACTTT
CDR3 protein: CASSAGTGGRNSPLHF
D gene: TRBD1
J gene: TRBJ1-6
clone size: few
V gene: TRBV5-4

CDR3 DNA: TGTGCCAGCAGCTTAATCGGAGGGGGCGGTGAAGATACGCAGTATTTT
CDR3 protein: CASSLIGGGGEDTQYF
D gene: NA
J gene: TRBJ2-3
clone size: many
V gene: TRBV11-3

CDR3 DNA: TGTGCCAGCAGTGAGGCTTTGGTGGCGGGAGCCGATGAGCAGTTCTTC
CDR3 protein: CASSEALVAGADEQFF
D gene: TRBD2
J gene: TRBJ2-1
clone size: few
V gene: TRBV12-3/TRBV12-4

CDR3 DNA: TGTGCCAGCAGTTGGACCCGGGCCATAGGCCCAACTGAAGCTTTCTTT
CDR3 protein: CASSWTRAIGPTEAFF
D gene: NA
J gene: TRBJ1-1
clone size: NA
V gene: TRBV6-2/TRBV6-3

CDR3 DNA: TGTGCCAGCAGTTACTCGTTCAGTAATGAAAAACTGTTTTTT
CDR3 protein: CASSYSFSNEKLFF
D gene: NA
J gene: TRBJ1-4
clone size: once
V gene: TRBV6-5

CDR3 DNA: TGTGCCAGCAGCCGACCGGGACAGGGGTTCGTCGGCTACACCTTC
CDR3 protein: CASSRPGQGFVGYTF
D gene: TRBD1
J gene: TRBJ1-2
clone size: NA
V gene: TRBV6-5

CDR3 DNA: TGTGCCAGCAGTTACACCTTGTCGACAGGGACCTATGGCTACACCTTC
CDR3 protein: CASSYTLSTGTYGYTF
D gene: TRBD1
J gene: TRBJ1-2
clone size: many
V gene: TRBV6-2/TRBV6-3

CDR3 DNA: TGTGCCAGCAATCCCTCGGGGGGGACAGGTCAGGCTTTCTTT
CDR3 protein: CASNPSGGTGQAFF
D gene: TRBD1
J gene: TRBJ1-1
clone size: few
V gene: TRBV6-6

CDR3 DNA: TGCGCCAGCAGCCAAATCAGGTCACCCCTCCACTTT
CDR3 protein: CASSQIRSPLHF
D gene: NA
J gene: TRBJ1-6
clone size: NA
V gene: TRBV4-1

CDR3 DNA: TGTGCCACCGAAAGTGGGGCCAAAAATGAGCAGTTCTTC
CDR3 protein: CATESGAKNEQFF
D gene: NA
J gene: TRBJ2-1
clone size: few
V gene: TRBV2

CDR3 DNA: TGTGCCAGCAGCTCCTCCAGGGGCTCTGGGGCCAACGTCCTGACTTTC
CDR3 protein: CASSSSRGSGANVLTF
D gene: NA
J gene: TRBJ2-6
clone size: many
V gene: TRBV7-9

CDR3 DNA: TGTGCCAGCAGCAAACGTCCAGACCCCTACAATGAGCAGTTCTTC
CDR3 protein: CASSKRPDPYNEQFF
D gene: NA
J gene: TRBJ2-1
clone size: many
V gene: TRBV7-6

CDR3 DNA: TGTGCCAGCAGTGCGTCATTTGGGACTGAAGCTTTCTTT
CDR3 protein: CASSASFGTEAFF
D gene: NA
J gene: TRBJ1-1
clone size: NA
V gene: TRBV6-1

CDR3 DNA: TGTGCCAGCAGCGATTCCCTAGGGTTGGGCAATCAGCCCCAGCATTTT
CDR3 protein: CASSDSLGLGNQPQHF
D gene: NA
J gene: TRBJ1-5
clone size: NA
V gene: TRBV2

CDR3 DNA: TGTGCCAGCAGCGAACAGGAAACCGGGGAGCTGTTTTTT
CDR3 protein: CASSEQETGELFF
D gene: NA
J gene: TRBJ2-2
clone size: NA
V gene: TRBV6-4

CDR3 DNA: TGTGCCACCCGTCACGGGGGACTAGCGGGAGGCCCAGGGGACAATGAGCAGTTCTTC
CDR3 protein: CATRHGGLAGGPGDNEQFF
D gene: TRBD2
J gene: TRBJ2-1
clone size: NA
V gene: TRBV6-1

CDR3 DNA: TGCGCCAGCAGCTTGGTCTCCGGACAGTCCTCGAACACTGAAGCTTTCTTT
CDR3 protein: CASSLVSGQSSNTEAFF
D gene: NA
J gene: TRBJ1-1
clone size: NA
V gene: TRBV5-1

CDR3 DNA: TGCGCCAGCAGCTCGTTGGGGGGGGCCGGCACAGATACGCAGTATTTT
CDR3 protein: CASSSLGGAGTDTQYF
D gene: NA
J gene: TRBJ2-3
clone size: many
V gene: TRBV5-1

CDR3 DNA: TGTGCCAGCAGGGACCCAATAGCGGGTTCTTCGAACAATGAGCAGTTCTTC
CDR3 protein: CASRDPIAGSSNNEQFF
D gene: TRBD2
J gene: TRBJ2-1
clone size: many
V gene: TRBV6-2/TRBV6-3

CDR3 DNA: TGCAGTGCTGCCCTGAGAGATGAGCAGTTCTTC
CDR3 protein: CSAALRDEQFF
D gene: NA
J gene: TRBJ2-1
clone size: many
V gene: TRBV20-1

CDR3 DNA: TGCGCCAGCAGCCCGCAAGACAGACTGAGTGAGGCCAACGTCCTGACTTTC
CDR3 protein: CASSPQDRLSEANVLTF
D gene: NA
J gene: TRBJ2-6
clone size: NA
V gene: TRBV5-1

CDR3 DNA: TGTGCCAGCAGCTTAGTGTTTCGAGGCAAAGCGGGAGAGGGGAATCGTAACATTCAGTACTTC
CDR3 protein: CASSLVFRGKAGEGNRNIQYF
D gene: TRBD2
J gene: TRBJ2-4
clone size: NA
V gene: TRBV11-2

CDR3 DNA: TGTGCCATCAGTGAGTCGACAGGGGTTGATAATTCACCCCTCCACTTT
CDR3 protein: CAISESTGVDNSPLHF
D gene: TRBD1
J gene: TRBJ1-6
clone size: many
V gene: TRBV10-3

CDR3 DNA: TGTGCCAGCAGTTTTACCGCATCGGGGGGGGTATTATATGGCTACACCTTC
CDR3 protein: CASSFTASGGVLYGYTF
D gene: NA
J gene: TRBJ1-2
clone size: NA
V gene: TRBV27

CDR3 DNA: TGTGCCAGCAGTTTATTCGGGGACAGCTCTGGGGCCAACGTCCTGACTTTC
CDR3 protein: CASSLFGDSSGANVLTF
D gene: TRBD1
J gene: TRBJ2-6
clone size: many
V gene: TRBV28

CDR3 DNA: TGCAGTGCTAGGGCCCGGGGGCTCTACAATGAGCAGTACTTT
CDR3 protein: CSARARGLYNEQYF
D gene: NA
J gene: TRBJ2-5
clone size: NA
V gene: TRBV20-1

CDR3 DNA: TGCAGCGTCGCGGGACAGGGGGGGCATAATGAAAAACTGTTTTTT
CDR3 protein: CSVAGQGGHNEKLFF
D gene: TRBD1
J gene: TRBJ1-4
clone size: NA
V gene: TRBV29-1

CDR3 DNA: TGTGCCATCGGGAACGGGGGGTACTACAATGAGCAGTTCTTC
CDR3 protein: CAIGNGGYYNEQFF
D gene: TRBD2
J gene: TRBJ2-1
clone size: many
V gene: TRBV10-3

CDR3 DNA: TGCGCCAGCAGCTTGCAGGGATCTCCGGCCGGCGACGAGCAGTACTTC
CDR3 protein: CASSLQGSPAGDEQYF
D gene: NA
J gene: TRBJ2-7
clone size: many
V gene: TRBV5-1

CDR3 DNA: TGCAGCGTTGGACTAGCGGGGGGTTACGCCTACGAGCAGTACTTC
CDR3 protein: CSVGLAGGYAYEQYF
D gene: TRBD2
J gene: TRBJ2-7
clone size: many
V gene: TRBV29-1

CDR3 DNA: TGTGCCACCAGTGAGCCCCAGGGTGCCAGGGAGCTGTTTTTT
CDR3 protein: CATSEPQGARELFF
D gene: NA
J gene: TRBJ2-2
clone size: NA
V gene: TRBV24-1

CDR3 DNA: TGTGCCAGCAGCCCTGACAGGGATAACTATGGCTACACCTTC
CDR3 protein: CASSPDRDNYGYTF
D gene: TRBD1
J gene: TRBJ1-2
clone size: NA
V gene: TRBV28

CDR3 DNA: TGCAGTGCTAGGCCTCTGTTGATGGGCCGGGAAAAACTGTTTTTT
CDR3 protein: CSARPLLMGREKLFF
D gene: NA
J gene: TRBJ1-4
clone size: few
V gene: TRBV20-1

CDR3 DNA: TGTGCCAGCAGTGTCGGGGGGCCGAGCACAGATACGCAGTATTTT
CDR3 protein: CASSVGGPSTDTQYF
D gene: NA
J gene: TRBJ2-3
clone size: NA
V gene: TRBV6-4

CDR3 DNA: TGTGCCAGCAGCCAGCGGTCAGGCGATCCCTCCTATGGCGACACCTTC
CDR3 protein: CASSQRSGDPSYGDTF
D gene: NA
J gene: TRBJ1-2
clone size: NA
V gene: TRBV4-2

CDR3 DNA: TGCAGTGGAAGGGACCCAAGGGGACCAGATACGCAGTATTTT
CDR3 protein: CSGRDPRGPDTQYF
D gene: NA
J gene: TRBJ2-3
clone size: once
V gene: TRBV20-1

CDR3 DNA: TGTGCCAGCAGCGCCGGACAGAATTCACCCCTCCACTTT
CDR3 protein: CASSAGQNSPLHF
D gene: NA
J gene: TRBJ1-6
clone size: many
V gene: TRBV7-2

CDR3 DNA: TGTGCCAGCGCTCTTTATCGGGTCACAGATACGCAGTATTTT
CDR3 protein: CASALYRVTDTQYF
D gene: NA
J gene: TRBJ2-3
clone size: NA
V gene: TRBV14

CDR3 DNA: TGTGCCAGCAGCTTAGAGGGACGGGCGGGGGGCCCCACAGATACGCAGTATTTT
CDR3 protein: CASSLEGRAGGPTDTQYF
D gene: TRBD2
J gene: TRBJ2-3
clone size: NA
V gene: TRBV11-2

CDR3 DNA: TGTGCCAGCAGCTCCTATTCCGGGGTTGCAACTAATGAAAAACTGTTTTTT
CDR3 protein: CASSSYSGVATNEKLFF
D gene: NA
J gene: TRBJ1-4
clone size: few
V gene: TRBV12-3/TRBV12-4

CDR3 DNA: TGTGCCAGCAGCTCTGGTAATCTGGACCACGAGCAGTACTTC
CDR3 protein: CASSSGNLDHEQYF
D gene: NA
J gene: TRBJ2-7
clone size: many
V gene: TRBV11-1